This is a list of T cell receptor beta chains from one sample in a study of cytomegalovirus exposure and HLA in healthy donors. The repertoire was sequenced with immunoSEQ multiplex PCR; TCRdb's copy has only in-frame clones and lacks some. The sample totals roughly 34,000 clones. Sample: PBMCs. Receptor source: a man aged 35-49 years in good health and CMV-seronegative. The CDR3 runs from the conserved cysteine through the conserved F or W. Each record gives: V gene, J gene, CDR3 length, D gene, CDR3 protein, CDR3 DNA. The D gene is left open where the match is weak.

v_call: TRBV6-5
j_call: TRBJ2-7
cdr3_length: 12
d_call: -
cdr3_aa: CASSQTEYEQYF
cdr3_nt: TGTGCCAGCAGCCAAACAGAGTACGAGCAGTACTTC

v_call: TRBV7-7
j_call: TRBJ2-3
cdr3_length: 13
d_call: -
cdr3_aa: CASSRGLTDTQYF
cdr3_nt: TGTGCCAGCAGCCGCGGGCTCACAGATACGCAGTATTTT

v_call: TRBV7-3
j_call: TRBJ2-7
cdr3_length: 15
d_call: TRBD2
cdr3_aa: CASSPGGAGGPEQYF
cdr3_nt: TGTGCCAGCAGCCCGGGAGGAGCGGGAGGGCCAGAGCAGTACTTC

v_call: TRBV5-1
j_call: TRBJ1-1
cdr3_length: 14
d_call: -
cdr3_aa: CASSLVRGNTEAFF
cdr3_nt: TGCGCCAGCAGCTTGGTACGGGGGAACACTGAAGCTTTCTTT

v_call: TRBV19
j_call: TRBJ2-2
cdr3_length: 14
d_call: -
cdr3_aa: CASSGSGGLGELFF
cdr3_nt: TGTGCCAGTAGTGGGTCAGGGGGACTCGGGGAGCTGTTTTTT

v_call: TRBV18
j_call: TRBJ2-7
cdr3_length: 17
d_call: -
cdr3_aa: CASSPQRQAGINYEQYF
cdr3_nt: TGTGCCAGCTCACCCCAGAGGCAGGCGGGAATTAACTACGAGCAGTACTTC

v_call: TRBV6-5
j_call: TRBJ2-7
cdr3_length: 15
d_call: -
cdr3_aa: CASSYTGRGFFEQYF
cdr3_nt: TGTGCCAGCAGTTACACCGGACGCGGGTTTTTCGAGCAGTACTTC

v_call: TRBV6-5
j_call: TRBJ2-5
cdr3_length: 12
d_call: -
cdr3_aa: CASSPVGETQYF
cdr3_nt: TGTGCCAGCAGTCCGGTGGGCGAGACCCAGTACTTC

v_call: TRBV4-3
j_call: TRBJ1-2
cdr3_length: 13
d_call: -
cdr3_aa: CASSQEGGYGYTF
cdr3_nt: TGCGCCAGCAGCCAAGAGGGGGGGTATGGCTACACCTTC

v_call: TRBV9
j_call: TRBJ2-1
cdr3_length: 12
d_call: TRBD1
cdr3_aa: CASSVPPGQAFF
cdr3_nt: TGTGCCAGCAGCGTTCCGCCGGGACAGGCGTTCTTC

v_call: TRBV4-1
j_call: TRBJ2-1
cdr3_length: 15
d_call: TRBD2
cdr3_aa: CASSRRLAGGNEQFF
cdr3_nt: TGCGCCAGCAGCCGAAGACTAGCGGGAGGGAATGAGCAGTTCTTC

v_call: TRBV6-5
j_call: TRBJ2-7
cdr3_length: 14
d_call: TRBD1
cdr3_aa: CASSRQGARYEQYF
cdr3_nt: TGTGCCAGCAGCCGACAGGGGGCTAGGTACGAGCAGTACTTC

v_call: TRBV18
j_call: TRBJ1-5
cdr3_length: 15
d_call: TRBD1
cdr3_aa: CASSPDRVFNQPQHF
cdr3_nt: TGTGCCAGCTCACCAGACAGGGTGTTCAATCAGCCCCAGCATTTT

v_call: TRBV5-1
j_call: TRBJ2-7
cdr3_length: 16
d_call: TRBD2
cdr3_aa: CASSLFGREVAYEQYF
cdr3_nt: TGCGCCAGCAGCTTGTTTGGGCGGGAGGTAGCCTACGAGCAGTACTTC

v_call: TRBV6-5
j_call: TRBJ1-1
cdr3_length: 15
d_call: -
cdr3_aa: CASRRVGGPDTEAFF
cdr3_nt: TGTGCCAGTCGAAGGGTCGGGGGGCCGGACACTGAAGCTTTCTTT

v_call: TRBV9
j_call: TRBJ2-2
cdr3_length: 15
d_call: TRBD2
cdr3_aa: CASSPGAGRTGELFF
cdr3_nt: TGTGCCAGCAGCCCGGGAGCGGGAAGGACCGGGGAGCTGTTTTTT

v_call: TRBV5-4
j_call: TRBJ1-1
cdr3_length: 12
d_call: TRBD1
cdr3_aa: CASRPGTGKTLF
cdr3_nt: TGTGCCAGCAGACCCGGGACAGGGAAAACTCTCTTT

v_call: TRBV11-3
j_call: TRBJ2-5
cdr3_length: 14
d_call: -
cdr3_aa: CASSFDSAEETQYF
cdr3_nt: TGTGCCAGCAGCTTCGACTCCGCAGAAGAGACCCAGTACTTC

v_call: TRBV6-5
j_call: TRBJ1-6
cdr3_length: 14
d_call: TRBD1
cdr3_aa: CASSSLTGSSPLHF
cdr3_nt: TGTGCCAGCAGTTCCTTGACAGGGAGTTCACCCCTCCACTTT

v_call: TRBV18
j_call: TRBJ2-1
cdr3_length: 13
d_call: -
cdr3_aa: CASSPQGSNEQFF
cdr3_nt: TGTGCCAGCTCACCCCAGGGTAGCAATGAGCAGTTCTTC

v_call: TRBV9
j_call: TRBJ2-1
cdr3_length: 15
d_call: TRBD2
cdr3_aa: CASSVAAGGNNEQFF
cdr3_nt: TGTGCCAGCAGCGTAGCAGCGGGAGGAAACAATGAGCAGTTCTTC